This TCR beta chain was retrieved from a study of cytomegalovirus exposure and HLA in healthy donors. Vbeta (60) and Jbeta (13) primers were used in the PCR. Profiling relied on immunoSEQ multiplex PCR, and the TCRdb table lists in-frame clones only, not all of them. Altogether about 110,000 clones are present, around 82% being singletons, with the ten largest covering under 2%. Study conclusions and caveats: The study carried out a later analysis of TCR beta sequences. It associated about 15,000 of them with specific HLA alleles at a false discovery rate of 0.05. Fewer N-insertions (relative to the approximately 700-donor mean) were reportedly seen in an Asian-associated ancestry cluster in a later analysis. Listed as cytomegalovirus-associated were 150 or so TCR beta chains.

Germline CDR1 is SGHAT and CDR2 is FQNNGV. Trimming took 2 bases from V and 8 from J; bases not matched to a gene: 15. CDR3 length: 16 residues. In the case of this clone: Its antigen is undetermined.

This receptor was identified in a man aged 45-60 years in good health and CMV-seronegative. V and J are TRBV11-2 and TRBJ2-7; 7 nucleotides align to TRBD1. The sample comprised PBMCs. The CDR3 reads CASSLSSIGTALQQYV. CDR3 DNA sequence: TGTGCCAGCAGCTTAAGCTCAATCGGGACAGCCTTGCAGCAGTACGTC.